This T cell receptor (beta chain) was recovered during a study of glioma-infiltrating T cells after dendritic cell vaccination. Time point here: after dendritic cell vaccination, including at tumor progression/relapse. Regarding the study as a whole: Survival was not directly related to TCR clonality in these patients. Only a small number of patients had complete blood and tumor samples.

Germline V gene sequence: CDR1 SEHNR, CDR2 FQNEAQ (reference sequence). CDR3 length equals 15 residues. Trimming pared 5 bases from V and 4 bases from J, leaving 18 bases between. About this clone: The antigen is undetermined.

Some clones are missing from TCRdb's copy, which holds only in-frame ones; the method was immunoSEQ multiplex PCR. The sample has some 60,000 clones, around 85% seen once. The chain links TRBV7-9 to TRBJ2-7; perhaps TRBD1 as D (6 bases). This TCR came from a human donor with glioblastoma. The specimen comprised blood, sampled after dendritic cell vaccination. In nucleotides, the CDR3 is TGTGCCAGCAGCCAAGCGTTGGACAGATCTTACGAGCAGTACTTC. This sequence encodes CASSQALDRSYEQYF.